These 5 T cell receptor beta chains were sequenced from one sample in a study of T cell repertoires in cytomegalovirus infection. TCRdb fed the reads into MiXCR, producing one record per CDR3 protein. The sample has approximately 750,000 distinct CDR3 sequences; 35% are singletons. Sequenced: PBMCs. Receptors originate from a human donor in good health (CMV status not recorded). Some clones in this sample may be carry-over from other donors' samples.

This clonotype was seen only a few times. This rearrangement joins TRBV7-6 to TRBJ1-5, with TRBD1 identical over 10 bases. CDR1 is SGHVS, CDR2 FNYEAQ, per germline. CDR3 size: 17 residues. Germline trimming cut 2 bases from V and 4 bases from J; bases unmatched to any gene: 8. The CDR3 bases are TGTGCCAGCAGCTTAAGACAGGGGGCGAGAGGAAATCAGCCCCAGCATTTT. This sequence encodes CASSLRQGARGNQPQHF.

There are many counts of this clonotype. An end of the junction differs from the germline gene, which may be a read error. The V gene is TRBV7-8, the J gene TRBJ1-5; D gene ambiguous. Germline values: CDR1 SGHVS, CDR2 FQNEAQ. This CDR3 contains 12 residues. The CDR3 bases are TGTGCCAGCAGCTTTAGCCATCAGCCCCAGCATTTT. Translating gives CASSFSHQPQHF.

The table lists this clonotype with a few counts. The chain links TRBV6-8 to TRBJ2-7; maybe TRBD1 (5 bases). Trimming left V 2 bases short and J 0 bases short, with 11 bases between. Germline assignment: CDR1 MNHGY and CDR2 SAAAGT. This CDR3 comprises 15 residues. DNA of the CDR3: TGTGCCAGCAGTTACGGGGCTCTGAGCTCCTACGAGCAGTACTTC. Its protein product is CASSYGALSSYEQYF.

There are a few counts of this clonotype. The rearrangement uses TRBV7-9 and TRBJ1-2; TRBD1 matches 10 bases. V lost 5 bases to trimming and J lost 3 bases; unmatched junction nucleotides: 3. Germline CDR1 reads SEHNR; CDR2 reads FQNEAQ (reference sequence). The CDR3 sequence is 14 residues long. The CDR3 loop is CASSPTGGDYGYTF. The CDR3 DNA sequence: TGTGCCAGCAGCCCGACAGGGGGCGACTATGGCTACACCTTC.

This sequence joins TRBV25-1 and TRBJ1-5, with D possibly being TRBD1 (6 bases). The CDR3 totals 15 residues. Germline CDR1 reads MGHDK; CDR2 reads SYGVNS. V lost 4 bases and J 4 bases, leaving 14 bases between the germline ends. The CDR3 loop reads CASSAAQGTNQPQHF. As DNA, the CDR3 is TGTGCCAGCAGTGCCGCACAGGGCACGAATCAGCCCCAGCATTTT.